Presented here are 27 T cell receptor beta chains from one specimen sequenced in a study of shared clonotypes between healthy human individuals. Generated by immunoSEQ multiplex PCR, the TCRdb table keeps only in-frame clones and is missing some. The repertoire includes around 1.1 million clones, about 84% of them detected once, and roughly 0.57% sits in the top ten. The sequencing input was memory CD4+ T cells from PBMCs. Subset denoted: CD45RA-negative fraction. The receptors were sampled from a man aged 18 to 29 in good health. Some clones in this sample may be carry-over from other donors' samples.

V usage is TRBV2 and J usage is TRBJ2-7, with D possibly called TRBD1 or TRBD2 (5 bases each). The germline gives CDR1 SNHLY, CDR2 FYNNEI. The CDR3 loop spans 12 amino acids. The V and J ends lost 6 bases and 2 bases respectively, with 8 bases between them. The CDR3 protein is CASRGPTYEQYF. For the CDR3, the DNA is TGTGCCAGCAGGGGACCGACCTACGAGCAGTACTTC.

This chain connects TRBV25-1 to TRBJ2-5, with a possible D match to TRBD2 (6 bases). Germline V gives CDR1 MGHDK, CDR2 SYGVNS. This CDR3 has 15 residues. V shed 4 bases and J shed 0 bases, with 12 bases lying between them. The CDR3 sequence: CASSVRRGNQETQYF. The DNA of the CDR3 is TGTGCCAGCAGTGTACGGAGGGGTAACCAAGAGACCCAGTACTTC.

With regard to this clone: At the DNA level, this CDR3 is encoded by other sequences in the same sample as well. The CDR3 reads CASSPPGDGYNEQFF. The CDR3 DNA reads as TGTGCCAGCTCACCACCAGGGGATGGTTACAATGAGCAGTTCTTC. This chain uses TRBV18 with TRBJ2-1; TRBD1 is a possible D gene (5 bases). The V end lost 0 bases, the J end lost 4 bases, and 10 bases lay between the germline ends. This CDR3 is built from 15 residues. Germline CDR1 and CDR2: KGHSH and LQKENI.

The chain employs TRBV2 and TRBJ2-5, with TRBD1 matching 9 bases. The CDR3 spans 15 residues. Germline V gene data show CDR1 as SNHLY and CDR2 as FYNNEI. Trimming removed 5 bases from V and 5 bases from J; junction bases left unmatched: 9. The CDR3 loop is CASSLDRGQGETQYF. The CDR3 coding sequence is TGTGCCAGCAGTTTGGACAGGGGCCAGGGGGAGACCCAGTACTTC.

The chain is built from TRBV30 and TRBJ2-1; 9 nucleotides match TRBD2. This CDR3 is built from 14 residues. Trimming at V came to 2 bases and at J to 7 bases, leaving 6 bases not matched to a gene. Per germline, CDR1 GTSNPN and CDR2 SVGIG (reference sequence). The CDR3 DNA is TGTGCCTGGAGTTCCTGGACTAGCGCGAATGAGCAGTTCTTC. Translation: CAWSSWTSANEQFF.

The CDR3 DNA reads as TGCGCCAGCAGCTCAATTTGGGCCCGGAGCACAGATACGCAGTATTTT. This sequence encodes CASSSIWARSTDTQYF. The genes are TRBV5-1 and TRBJ2-3; D remains ambiguous. Germline lookup yields CDR1 SGHRS and CDR2 YFSETQ. CDR3 length equals 16 residues. The germline V and J ends were trimmed by 3 bases and 0 bases, with 14 bases remaining between them.

The gene calls are TRBV5-1 and TRBJ2-3; 7 bases agree with TRBD2. In germline, CDR1 is SGHRS, CDR2 YFSETQ. The ends lost 4 bases at V and 0 bases at J; junction bases unmatched: 8. The CDR3 extends over 16 amino acids. CDR3 loop: CASSQLPSGSTDTQYF. The DNA of the CDR3 is TGCGCCAGCAGCCAACTTCCTAGCGGAAGCACAGATACGCAGTATTTT.

Points on this clone: This may be a read error: a much more frequent sequence differs by one nucleotide. The chain has TRBV4-3 and TRBJ2-5; D uncertain. The closer fit of TRBJ2-7 to the DNA end suggests the J call may be wrong. Per the germline V gene, CDR1 is LGHNA and CDR2 is YSLEER. This CDR3 is 15 amino acids long. In DNA form, the CDR3 reads TGCGCCAGCAGCCAAGATCAAGGCACTTCCTACGAGCAGTACTTC. This translates into CASSQDQGTSYEQYF.

The V and J genes are TRBV28 and TRBJ1-4, with 10 bases lining up with TRBD1. The CDR3 totals 16 residues. Germline assignment: CDR1 MDHEN and CDR2 SYDVKM. V shed 5 bases and J 2 bases; nucleotides not matched to a gene: 5. The CDR3 here is CASSPDRGRTNEKLFF. CDR3 nucleotide sequence: TGTGCCAGCAGTCCCGACAGGGGGCGGACTAATGAAAAACTGTTTTTT.

The J gene is TRBJ2-3, the V gene TRBV9, with TRBD2 matching 10 bases. Germline V lookup: CDR1 SGDLS, CDR2 YYNGEE. CDR3 size: 15 residues. The junction had 2 bases not matched to a gene; V was cut back by 3 bases and J by 1 base. The CDR3 DNA sequence: TGTGCCAGCAGCGGGGGGACTAGCGGCACAGATACGCAGTATTTT. Translated, it gives CASSGGTSGTDTQYF. Full variable domain (rest looked up from reference TRBV9 and TRBJ2-3): DSGVTQTPKHLITATGQRVTLRCSPRSGDLSVYWYQQSLDQGLQFLIQYYNGEERAKGNILERFSAQQFPDLHSELNLSSLELGDSALYFCASSGGTSGTDTQYFGPGTRLTVL.

The chain combines TRBV7-9 with TRBJ2-7; the match to TRBD1 covers 7 bases. Germline CDR1 is SEHNR and CDR2 is FQNEAQ (reference sequence). This CDR3 is 14 amino acids long. Trimming took 4 bases from V and 6 from J; bases not matched to a gene: 9. In DNA form, the CDR3 reads TGTGCCAGCAGCTGGGGGACAGTAGCGAGCGAGCAGTACTTC. Translation gives CASSWGTVASEQYF.

This chain joins TRBV7-8 and TRBJ1-5; D is undetermined. Trimming shortened V by 1 base and J by 5 bases, and 9 bases separated the two germline ends. This CDR3 contains 14 residues. Germline CDR1 and CDR2: SGHVS and FQNEAQ. CDR3 loop: CASSLVTTYQPQHF. The CDR3 DNA reads TGTGCCAGCAGCTTAGTAACAACTTATCAGCCCCAGCATTTT.

Remarks on this clone: Since a much larger clone is just one base distant, this may be a read error. The same CDR3 can be traced to other DNA sequences in this sample. The CDR3 DNA follows: TGCGCCAGCAGCTTGGAGGGTACAGATACGCAGTATTTT. As protein: CASSLEGTDTQYF. The chain links TRBV5-1 to TRBJ2-3, with D hard to call. The CDR3 spans 13 residues. From germline, CDR1 is SGHRS and CDR2 YFSETQ. The V gene lost 0 bases and the J gene lost 3 bases, with 5 bases spanning the gap.

Concerning this clone itself: Given a much more abundant clone one base away, this may be a read error. Other DNA sequences from this sample encode an identical CDR3 as well. CDR3 residues: CASSVSGTYNEQFF. Written as DNA, the CDR3 is TGTGCCAGCAGCGTTTCCGGGACTTACAATGAGCAGTTCTTC. The chain has TRBV9 and TRBJ2-1; D possibly corresponds to TRBD2 (6 bases). CDR1 and CDR2 (germline): SGDLS, YYNGEE. This CDR3 is 14 amino acids long. V lost 2 bases to trimming and J lost 4 bases, with 10 bases between them.

In its sample, this clone was seen many times. This sample includes further DNA sequences coding for the same CDR3. The rearrangement joins TRBV5-1 to TRBJ1-1; no reliable D call. CDR3 length equals 14 residues. The V end lost 0 bases, the J end lost 0 bases, and 6 bases lay between the germline ends. Germline CDR1 and CDR2: SGHRS and YFSETQ. The DNA of the CDR3 is TGCGCCAGCAGCTTGGACAGAATGAACACTGAAGCTTTCTTT. Encoded protein: CASSLDRMNTEAFF.

This clone has a single count. Other DNA sequences in this sample translate to the same CDR3. V is TRBV1 and J is TRBJ1-5. TRBV1 is termed a pseudogene. The CDR3 is made up of 15 amino acids. DNA for the CDR3: TGCACCAGCAGCCAAGATGGACCCTACGCGGAGCCTCAGCATTTT. It is translated as CTSSQDGPYAEPQHF.

The chain combines TRBV7-9 with TRBJ2-7; 12 bases match TRBD2. The J segment lost 1 base and the V segment lost 5 bases, leaving 3 bases of the junction unmatched. CDR3 length equals 15 residues. Germline loops: CDR1 SEHNR, CDR2 FQNEAQ (reference sequence). The DNA of the CDR3 is TGTGCCAGCAGCCCGGGACTAGCGGGTTCCTACGAGCAGTACTTC. Translated, it gives CASSPGLAGSYEQYF.

The chain couples TRBV7-2 to TRBJ2-1; the match to TRBD1 covers 10 bases. CDR1 and CDR2 (germline): SGHTA, FQGNSA. Losses at the gene ends were 5 bases for V and 7 bases for J; bases not matched to a gene: 8. CDR3 length equals 15 residues. CDR3 sequence: CASSPRQGAWNEQFF. DNA for the CDR3: TGTGCCAGCAGCCCCCGACAGGGGGCATGGAATGAGCAGTTCTTC.

The chain uses TRBV2 and TRBJ2-3; D unclear. This CDR3 spans 11 amino acids. Germline V lookup: CDR1 SNHLY, CDR2 FYNNEI. V was cut by 4 bases and J by 5 bases, with 4 bases left in between. DNA for the CDR3: TGTGCCAGCAGTGGGGAAGATACGCAGTATTTT. Amino acid sequence: CASSGEDTQYF. Full variable domain (remainder filled in from reference TRBV2 and TRBJ2-3): EPEVTQTPSHQVTQMGQEVILRCVPISNHLYFYWYRQILGQKVEFLVSFYNNEISEKSEIFDDQFSVERPDGSNFTLKIRSTKLEDSAMYFCASSGEDTQYFGPGTRLTVL.

The chain recombines TRBV7-7 with TRBJ2-5; 9 bases are a match to TRBD2. The CDR3 contains 15 residues. Germline V gene lookup returns CDR1 SSHAT and CDR2 FNYEAQ (reference sequence). Trimming took 3 bases from V and 5 from J; bases not matched to a gene: 7. The CDR3, as DNA: TGTGCCAGCAGCTTGGGCGGCGGGAGGGAGGAGACCCAGTACTTC. Amino acids: CASSLGGGREETQYF.

The CDR3: CASSAAGGYNEQFF. The DNA of the CDR3 is TGTGCCAGCAGCGCGGCCGGCGGATACAATGAGCAGTTCTTC. The rearrangement links TRBV5-4 to TRBJ2-1; the D is unclear. The CDR3 spans 14 residues. The V end lost 4 bases, the J end lost 4 bases, and 12 bases lay between the germline ends. Germline values: CDR1 SGHNT, CDR2 YYREEE (reference sequence).

CDR3 sequence (DNA): TGCGCCAGCAGCGTAAACAGGGGGGATACGCAGTATTTT. Its translation: CASSVNRGDTQYF. This chain connects TRBV4-1 to TRBJ2-3; 8 bases agree with TRBD1. This CDR3 comprises 13 residues. Trimming took 5 bases from V and 6 from J; bases not matched to a gene: 4. Germline lookup yields CDR1 MGHRA and CDR2 YSYEKL.

The DNA for the CDR3 is TGTGCCAGCAGCCCCCCCAGCGGGACTCATAAATTCTACAATGAGCAGTTCTTC. This encodes CASSPPSGTHKFYNEQFF. V and J are TRBV7-9 and TRBJ2-1, with 7 bases matching TRBD2. The V gene end was trimmed by 5 bases and the J gene end by 3 bases; junction bases not matched to a gene: 16. The germline CDR1 and CDR2 sequences are SEHNR and FQNEAQ (reference sequence). The CDR3 is made up of 18 amino acids.

The V and J genes are TRBV28 and TRBJ1-5; tentatively, D is TRBD1 (6 bases). This CDR3 has 12 residues. V lost 10 bases and J 4 bases, leaving 11 bases between the germline ends. The germline gives CDR1 MDHEN, CDR2 SYDVKM. CDR3 sequence: CAIQGPNQPQHF. The CDR3 DNA sequence: TGTGCCATACAGGGCCCAAATCAGCCCCAGCATTTT.

To note about this clone: The sample holds other DNA sequences that translate to the same CDR3. The chain couples TRBV5-1 to TRBJ1-4, with TRBD1 as a possible D gene (5 bases). CDR3 length: 14 residues. The V gene lost 3 bases and the J gene lost 5 bases, with 11 bases spanning the gap. Germline V lookup: CDR1 SGHRS, CDR2 YFSETQ. The CDR3 sequence: CASSSGGSNEKLFF. As DNA, the CDR3 is TGCGCCAGCAGCTCGGGGGGATCAAATGAAAAACTGTTTTTT. The complete variable domain, with remaining parts taken from reference TRBV5-1 and TRBJ1-4, reads KAGVTQTPRYLIKTRGQQVTLSCSPISGHRSVSWYQQTPGQGLQFLFEYFSETQRNKGNFPGRFSGRQFSNSRSEMNVSTLELGDSALYLCASSSGGSNEKLFFGSGTQLSVL.

Note on this clone: Other nucleotide sequences from this sample produce the same CDR3. The chain combines TRBV5-1 with TRBJ1-2; TRBD1 might be the D (5 bases). The CDR3 runs 14 residues. Germline V lookup: CDR1 SGHRS, CDR2 YFSETQ. V was trimmed by 0 bases and J by 5 bases, leaving 11 bases between them. The DNA for the CDR3 is TGCGCCAGCAGCTTGGAGGGGCAGGGTTATGGCTACACCTTC. Its translation: CASSLEGQGYGYTF.

V and J are TRBV19 and TRBJ2-2; D might be TRBD1 or TRBD2, each matching 6 bases. V shed 5 bases and J shed 0 bases, with 13 bases lying between them. The CDR3 extends over 16 amino acids. Germline V gene sequence: CDR1 LNHDA, CDR2 SQIVND (reference sequence). In DNA, the CDR3 is TGTGCCAGTAGTCCAAGGAGGGACACGAACACCGGGGAGCTGTTTTTT. It is translated as CASSPRRDTNTGELFF.